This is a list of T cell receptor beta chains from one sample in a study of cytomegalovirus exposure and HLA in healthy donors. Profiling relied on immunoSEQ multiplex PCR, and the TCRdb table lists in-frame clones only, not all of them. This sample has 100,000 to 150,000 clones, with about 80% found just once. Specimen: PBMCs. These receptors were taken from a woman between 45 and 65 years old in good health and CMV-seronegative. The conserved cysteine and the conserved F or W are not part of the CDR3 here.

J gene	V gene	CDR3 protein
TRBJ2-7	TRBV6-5	ASSPTSGPAYEQY
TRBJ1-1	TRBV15	ATSRDRGLTTEAF
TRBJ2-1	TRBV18	ASSPSVLARNEQF
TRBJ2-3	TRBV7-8	ASSLAYLAVNTDTQY
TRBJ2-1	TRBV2	ASLRDAGVEQF
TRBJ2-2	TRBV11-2	ASSLDRRGAGELF
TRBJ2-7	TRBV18	ASSPRSSGTHEQY
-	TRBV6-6	ASSYEGLAETYEQY
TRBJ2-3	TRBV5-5	ASSGRNPDTQY
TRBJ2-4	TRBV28	ASSLRAQISGIQY
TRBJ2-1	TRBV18	ASSPFGSYNEQF
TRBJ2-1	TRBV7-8	ASSLVETPYNEQF
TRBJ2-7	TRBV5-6	ASSLFGGYEQY
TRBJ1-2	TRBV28	ASGLAQISHGYT
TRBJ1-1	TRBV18	ASSPMDSHTEAF
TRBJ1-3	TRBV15	ATSQRGGRTGNTIY
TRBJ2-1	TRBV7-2	ASSLGLLRF